What follows are 5 T cell receptor beta chains derived from one specimen sequenced in a study of blood T cell repertoires in COVID-19. Profiled with immunoSEQ multiplex PCR; TCRdb holds only in-frame clones, not every one. This repertoire shows 350,000 to 450,000 clones, around 87% found once; its top ten account for 1.5% to 2%. The sequenced material came from PBMCs or T cells enriched from blood (not recorded which). Receptor source: a middle-aged man in a cohort exposed to, infected with or recovered from COVID-19 (not recorded which).

CDR3 residues: CASSSTRRGRASGEQFF. CDR3 bases: TGTGCCAGCAGCTCAACCCGACGCGGGAGGGCCTCCGGCGAGCAGTTCTTC. The rearrangement uses TRBV11-2 and TRBJ2-1, with 9 bases aligning to TRBD2. Trimming at V came to 4 bases and at J to 10 bases, leaving 17 bases not matched to a gene. Per the germline V gene, CDR1 is SGHAT and CDR2 is FQNNGV. This CDR3 has 17 amino acids.

As DNA, the CDR3 is TGCGCCAGCACGGCCGGGGATGGGAACACTGAAGCTTTCTTT. The encoded protein is CASTAGDGNTEAFF. The V call is TRBV4-1, the J call TRBJ1-1; D remains ambiguous. CDR3 length: 14 amino acids. Trimming left V 7 bases short and J 1 base short, with 13 bases between. The germline gives CDR1 MGHRA, CDR2 YSYEKL.

The chain couples TRBV4-1 to TRBJ1-4; 8 positions match TRBD1. This CDR3 has 14 residues. Germline V gene lookup returns CDR1 MGHRA and CDR2 YSYEKL. V lost 0 bases and J lost 7; bases outside the gene matches: 1. The CDR3 region is CASSQDRGLEKLFF. The CDR3 DNA sequence: TGCGCCAGCAGCCAAGACAGGGGGCTTGAAAAACTGTTTTTT.

In DNA, the CDR3 is TGCGCCAGCAGCCAAGATAGTTCGAGGGCCGAGCAGTACTTC. Translated, it gives CASSQDSSRAEQYF. The rearrangement uses TRBV4-1 and TRBJ2-7; tentative D call: TRBD2 (5 bases). The length of the CDR3 is 14 residues. Germline V CDR1 and CDR2: MGHRA, YSYEKL. V lost 0 bases, J lost 6 bases, and 12 bases lay in between.

V gene TRBV7-3 combines with J gene TRBJ2-6; 7 nucleotides line up with TRBD1. CDR3 length: 20 amino acids. The J segment lost 0 bases and the V segment lost 0 bases, leaving 11 bases of the junction unmatched. Germline CDR1 and CDR2: SGHTA and FQGTGA. The DNA of the CDR3 is TGTGCCAGCAGCTTAACCCGAAGCAGGGGGACCTCCTCTGGGGCCAACGTCCTGACTTTC. As protein: CASSLTRSRGTSSGANVLTF. Complete variable domain (other parts from reference TRBV7-3 and TRBJ2-6): GAGVSQTPSNKVTEKGKYVELRCDPISGHTALYWYRQSLGQGPEFLIYFQGTGAADDSGLPNDRFFAVRPEGSVSTLKIQRTERGDSAVYLCASSLTRSRGTSSGANVLTFGAGSRLTVL.